Below are 27 T cell receptor beta chains sequenced from a single sample in a study of T cell clones after liver transplantation. Assay: immunoSEQ multiplex PCR; the TCRdb copy retains only in-frame clones and omits some. The table includes just over 80,000 clones, roughly 80% detected once. Here the sequenced sample was CD4+ T cells from blood, taken approximately 45 months after liver transplant. The receptor source for this set is a human patient who received a liver transplant. Some T cells may be graft donor cells.

CDR3 nucleotides: TGTGCCAGCTCCCCTCTCGGACTAGCGGGAGGGAATGAGCAGTTCTTC. It specifies CASSPLGLAGGNEQFF. The chain carries TRBV18 and TRBJ2-1; 15 positions match TRBD2. CDR3 length: 16 residues. Germline V gene lookup returns CDR1 KGHSH and CDR2 LQKENI. After removal of 6 bases from V and 7 bases from J, the junction contained 7 bases not matched to a gene.

The V and J genes are TRBV5-1 and TRBJ1-2, with D maybe TRBD1 (5 bases). There are 15 residues in the CDR3. The germline gives CDR1 SGHRS, CDR2 YFSETQ. Trimming pared 2 bases from V and 4 bases from J, leaving 15 bases between. The CDR3 nucleotides are TGCGCCAGCAGCTTCAGACCGGAGACAGCCTATGGCTACACCTTC. It is translated as CASSFRPETAYGYTF.

This sequence joins TRBV27 and TRBJ2-7; the D call may be TRBD1 or TRBD2 (6 bases each). This CDR3 is 15 amino acids long. Between the trimmed V and J ends, which lost 2 bases and 5 bases, there was a span of 16 bases. Germline V gene data show CDR1 as MNHEY and CDR2 as SMNVEV (reference sequence). The CDR3 protein is CASSLRGARSDEQYF. The CDR3 bases are TGTGCCAGCAGTTTAAGGGGGGCGCGGAGTGACGAGCAGTACTTC.

As DNA, the CDR3 is TGTGCCAGCAGCTTAAAAGGGGGCGGTGGGGAGCTGTTTTTT. Its protein product is CASSLKGGGGELFF. The rearrangement links TRBV13 to TRBJ2-2; 7 bases match TRBD1. J was trimmed by 8 bases and V by 2 bases; bases with no gene match: 5. This CDR3 has 14 amino acids. From germline, CDR1 is PRHDT and CDR2 FYEKMQ (reference sequence). Filled out from reference TRBV13 and TRBJ2-2, the complete variable domain reads AAGVIQSPRHLIKEKRETATLKCYPIPRHDTVYWYQQGPGQDPQFLISFYEKMQSDKGSIPDRFSAQQFSDYHSELNMSSLELGDSALYFCASSLKGGGGELFFGEGSRLTVL.

The rearrangement links TRBV12-5 to TRBJ2-5; 8 positions agree with TRBD2. J was trimmed by 5 bases and V by 6 bases; bases with no gene match: 8. Germline V gene data show CDR1 as LGHNT and CDR2 as FRNRAP. The CDR3 contains 14 residues. The CDR3, as DNA: TGTGCTAGTGGCTCCTCGGGGGGGCACGAGACCCAGTACTTC. It is translated as CASGSSGGHETQYF.

The genes are TRBV7-2 and TRBJ2-7; 8 bases line up with TRBD2. Germline V gene lookup returns CDR1 SGHTA and CDR2 FQGNSA. Trimming removed 3 bases from V and 0 bases from J; junction bases left unmatched: 4. This CDR3 region has 15 residues. In DNA form, the CDR3 reads TGTGCCAGCAGCTTCACTAGCGGATTCTCCTACGAGCAGTACTTC. It translates to CASSFTSGFSYEQYF. Combining the CDR3 with reference TRBV7-2 and TRBJ2-7 gives the whole variable domain GAGVSQSPSNKVTEKGKDVELRCDPISGHTALYWYRQSLGQGLEFLIYFQGNSAPDKSGLPSDRFSAERTGGSVSTLTIQRTQQEDSAVYLCASSFTSGFSYEQYFGPGTRLTVT.

This sequence joins TRBV15 and TRBJ2-1, with a weak D call TRBD2 (5 bases). V lost 0 bases and J 10 bases, leaving 13 bases between the germline ends. Germline V gene lookup returns CDR1 LNHNV and CDR2 YYDKDF (reference sequence). This CDR3 contains 14 residues. CDR3 nucleotides: TGTGCCACCAGCAGAGATGTGCGGCGGGCCGAGCAGTTCTTC. Its protein is CATSRDVRRAEQFF. Using reference TRBV15 and TRBJ2-1 for the parts outside the CDR3, the full variable domain is DAMVIQNPRYQVTQFGKPVTLSCSQTLNHNVMYWYQQKSSQAPKLLFHYYDKDFNNEADTPDNFQSRRPNTSFCFLDIRSPGLGDTAMYLCATSRDVRRAEQFFGPGTRLTVL.

The chain joins TRBV10-2 to TRBJ1-5; tentatively, D is TRBD1 (5 bases). The V gene lost 7 bases and the J gene lost 4 bases, with 17 bases spanning the gap. Germline V gene sequence: CDR1 WSHSY, CDR2 SAAADI. CDR3 length: 15 amino acids. The CDR3 DNA sequence: TGCGCCAGCACCAACACTGGGGGGGGAAATCAGCCCCAGCATTTT. Translation: CASTNTGGGNQPQHF.

The chain combines TRBV11-3 with TRBJ2-1; tentative D call: TRBD1 (5 bases). V lost 4 bases and J 4 bases, leaving 8 bases between the germline ends. The CDR3 loop spans 13 amino acids. Germline-derived CDR1 and CDR2 are SGHNT and YENEEA. The CDR3 spells CASSSTGYNEQFF. CDR3 sequence (DNA): TGTGCCAGCAGCTCCACAGGATACAATGAGCAGTTCTTC.

J is TRBJ2-7 and V is TRBV5-1, with 9 bases aligning to TRBD2. This CDR3 is built from 15 residues. J gave up 5 bases and V 1 base, and 7 bases lay outside the gene matches. Germline-derived CDR1 and CDR2 are SGHRS and YFSETQ. For the CDR3, the DNA is TGCGCCAGCAGCTTGAAATTAGCGGGAGAGGACGAGCAGTACTTC. Its translation: CASSLKLAGEDEQYF.

J is TRBJ1-5 and V is TRBV7-2, with TRBD1 matching 7 bases. CDR1 is SGHTA, CDR2 FQGNSA, per germline. The CDR3 is made up of 15 amino acids. V was clipped by 5 bases and J by 5 bases; unmatched bases: 9. For the CDR3, the DNA is TGTGCCAGCAGCGCACAACAGGGGAGCGATCAGCCCCAGCATTTT. Translated: CASSAQQGSDQPQHF.

The chain joins TRBV7-2 to TRBJ2-1; D tentatively fits TRBD1 or TRBD2 (5 bases each). V was shortened by 5 bases and J by 5 bases, with 10 bases between the two germline ends. The germline CDR1 and CDR2 sequences are SGHTA and FQGNSA. This CDR3 contains 13 residues. This CDR3 reads CASSPGQHNEQFF. In nucleotides, the CDR3 is TGTGCCAGCAGCCCGGGGCAGCACAATGAGCAGTTCTTC.

The chain employs TRBV18 and TRBJ1-4, with D unclear. V shed 5 bases and J shed 4 bases, with 8 bases lying between them. Looked up from germline, CDR1 is KGHSH and CDR2 is LQKENI. CDR3 length: 13 residues. CDR3 sequence: CASSVNSNEKLFF. The CDR3 DNA follows: TGTGCCAGCTCAGTAAACAGTAATGAAAAACTGTTTTTT.

V and J are TRBV12-2 and TRBJ2-7; the table gives TRBD1 as D, unverified against the DNA. TRBV12-2 is given as a pseudogene. CDR3 size: 11 residues. This CDR3 is CASRPSYEQYF. DNA for the CDR3: TGTGCAAGTCGCCCCAGCTACGAGCAGTACTTC.

Only a few counts were recorded for this clone. The CDR3 is CASSRQGPQPQHF. The CDR3 DNA reads as TGTGCCAGTAGTAGGCAGGGCCCTCAGCCCCAGCATTTT. This rearrangement joins TRBV19 to TRBJ1-5, with D tentatively TRBD1 (5 bases). Germline V gene sequence: CDR1 LNHDA, CDR2 SQIVND (reference sequence). The CDR3 sequence is 13 residues long. The germline V and J ends were trimmed by 4 bases and 6 bases, with 10 bases remaining between them.

The chain recombines TRBV18 with TRBJ2-7; D remains ambiguous. Per germline, CDR1 KGHSH and CDR2 LQKENI. V was trimmed by 4 bases and J by 3 bases, leaving 10 bases between them. The CDR3 extends over 13 amino acids. Here the CDR3 reads CASSLGRSYEQYF. CDR3 DNA sequence: TGTGCCAGCTCACTGGGTCGGAGCTACGAGCAGTACTTC.

This clone appeared once. The chain carries TRBV4-1 and TRBJ1-1; tentative D call: TRBD1 (6 bases). CDR1 is MGHRA, CDR2 YSYEKL, per germline. The CDR3 runs 16 residues. V was clipped by 0 bases and J by 5 bases, with 16 bases between them. The DNA for the CDR3 is TGCGCCAGCAGCCAAGATGGGGGGCGGGGTATAACTGAAGCTTTCTTT. It encodes CASSQDGGRGITEAFF.

The gene calls are TRBV19 and TRBJ2-2, with D possibly being TRBD2 (6 bases). The length of the CDR3 is 15 residues. The germline V gene encodes CDR1 LNHDA and CDR2 SQIVND (reference sequence). The V and J ends lost 3 bases and 4 bases respectively, with 12 bases between them. The CDR3 DNA reads TGTGCCAGTAGTATCGCGACTAGACCCACCGGGGAGCTGTTTTTT. Protein product: CASSIATRPTGELFF.

The chain joins TRBV9 to TRBJ2-1; TRBD2 agrees at 7 bases. Germline assignment: CDR1 SGDLS and CDR2 YYNGEE. This CDR3 contains 17 residues. V dropped 0 bases and J dropped 2; count of bases not matched to a gene: 8. The CDR3 here is CASSVGWREYPYNEQFF. The CDR3 DNA is TGTGCCAGCAGCGTAGGATGGCGGGAGTACCCCTACAATGAGCAGTTCTTC.

J is TRBJ2-3 and V is TRBV9, with D perhaps matching TRBD2 (5 bases). The V gene lost 4 bases and the J gene lost 6 bases, with 12 bases spanning the gap. Germline loops: CDR1 SGDLS, CDR2 YYNGEE. There are 13 residues in the CDR3. The CDR3 nucleotides are TGTGCCAGCAGCCCCATGGTAGCGGATACGCAGTATTTT. This sequence encodes CASSPMVADTQYF.

This chain joins TRBV28 and TRBJ1-5; unclear D gene. Deletions cut 5 bases from V and 3 bases from J, with 8 bases between. Germline CDR1 and CDR2: MDHEN and SYDVKM. There are 13 residues in the CDR3. DNA of the CDR3: TGTGCCAGCAGTACACAGCTCAATCAGCCCCAGCATTTT. It specifies CASSTQLNQPQHF.

V and J are TRBV28 and TRBJ2-7, with a tentative D call TRBD1 (5 bases). CDR1 and CDR2 from the germline V gene are MDHEN and SYDVKM. Trimming took off 6 bases at V and 3 bases at J, with 18 bases between the two ends. The CDR3 sequence is 15 residues long. DNA of the CDR3: TGTGCCAGCAGCTTGCTCTCCCAGGGTATCTACGAGCAGTACTTC. Its translation: CASSLLSQGIYEQYF.

The chain links TRBV28 to TRBJ2-7, with a possible D match to TRBD1 (6 bases). The V end lost 3 bases, the J end lost 2 bases, and 17 bases lay between the germline ends. Germline CDR1 MDHEN, CDR2 SYDVKM. This CDR3 is 16 amino acids long. CDR3 protein: CASSFEFLTGTYEQYF. In nucleotides, the CDR3 is TGTGCCAGCAGTTTCGAGTTTTTAACAGGGACCTACGAGCAGTACTTC.

V and J are TRBV7-3 and TRBJ2-2, with D tentatively TRBD2 (6 bases). Germline CDR1 is SGHTA and CDR2 is FQGTGA. With 2 bases removed from V and 9 bases from J, the gap between germline ends came to 10 bases. The CDR3 runs 13 residues. CDR3 DNA: TGTGCCAGCAGCTTAGGGGGGAGACGGGAGCTGTTTTTT. Encoded protein: CASSLGGRRELFF.

J is TRBJ2-7 and V is TRBV19; no clear D. V lost 2 bases, J lost 6 bases, and 17 bases lay in between. The CDR3 has 15 amino acids. Germline-derived CDR1 and CDR2 are LNHDA and SQIVND (reference sequence). The CDR3 loop is CASSITSASWGEQYF. CDR3 in DNA: TGTGCCAGTAGTATAACGTCCGCCAGTTGGGGCGAGCAGTACTTC.

The rearrangement links TRBV5-1 to TRBJ2-3; 8 nucleotides align to TRBD2. J lost 0 bases, V lost 5 bases, and 2 bases had no gene match. The length of the CDR3 is 14 residues. CDR1 and CDR2 from the germline V gene are SGHRS and YFSETQ. CDR3 sequence reads: CASRPGGSTDTQYF. The DNA for the CDR3 is TGCGCCAGCAGACCGGGAGGGAGCACAGATACGCAGTATTTT. Variable domain in full (rest from reference TRBV5-1 and TRBJ2-3): KAGVTQTPRYLIKTRGQQVTLSCSPISGHRSVSWYQQTPGQGLQFLFEYFSETQRNKGNFPGRFSGRQFSNSRSEMNVSTLELGDSALYLCASRPGGSTDTQYFGPGTRLTVL.

This clone was seen a single time. This chain uses TRBV7-5 with TRBJ1-3. TRBV7-5 is a pseudogene locus. The CDR3 loop spans 14 amino acids. CDR3 DNA: TGTGTCAGAACCCTCAATCTCTCTGGAAACACCATATATTTT. Translated, it gives CVRTLNLSGNTIYF.